The 19 T cell receptor beta chains reported below all come from one sample, sequenced in a study of blood T cell repertoires in COVID-19. Produced via immunoSEQ multiplex PCR; TCRdb's table is partial and in-frame only. The sample carries about 160,000 clones, about 80% recorded once. Specimen: peripheral blood. The receptor source for this set is a woman older than 75 with acute or convalescent COVID-19.

The V gene is TRBV6-2 or TRBV6-3, the J gene TRBJ2-7, with 11 bases lining up with TRBD2. Germline V gene lookup returns CDR1 MNHEY and CDR2 SVGEGT. The CDR3 runs 16 residues. V dropped 2 bases and J dropped 3; count of bases not matched to a gene: 6. The CDR3 DNA sequence: TGTGCCAGCAGTTACGGTCTAGCGGGAGGAAACTACGAGCAGTACTTC. Translated, it gives CASSYGLAGGNYEQYF.

The V and J genes are TRBV6-2 or TRBV6-3 and TRBJ2-1; 8 positions agree with TRBD2. The junction had 11 bases not matched to a gene; V was cut back by 6 bases and J by 7 bases. The CDR3 is made up of 15 amino acids. CDR1 is MNHEY and CDR2 is SVGEGT in the germline V gene. The CDR3 sequence: CASSRIPGLGNEQFF. The CDR3 DNA sequence: TGTGCCAGCAGCCGAATCCCGGGACTAGGAAATGAGCAGTTCTTC.

The rearrangement uses TRBV27 and TRBJ1-2; 9 bases agree with TRBD1. V was pared by 6 bases and J by 8 bases, with 16 bases of the junction left unmatched. This CDR3 has 16 residues. CDR1 MNHEY and CDR2 SMNVEV come from the germline V gene (reference sequence). CDR3 in amino acids: CASSSRSDRGAIGYTF. CDR3 DNA sequence: TGTGCCAGCAGCTCCCGATCGGACAGGGGAGCAATCGGCTACACCTTC.

The chain carries TRBV5-1 and TRBJ1-1; 11 bases fit TRBD1. Per germline, CDR1 SGHRS and CDR2 YFSETQ. The CDR3 length is 17 residues. V lost 3 bases to trimming and J lost 5 bases; unmatched junction nucleotides: 12. The CDR3 loop reads CASSSRPGTGGGTEAFF. CDR3 nucleotides: TGCGCCAGCAGCTCTCGTCCCGGGACAGGGGGTGGGACTGAAGCTTTCTTT.

The chain links TRBV6-2 or TRBV6-3 to TRBJ2-5, with 10 bases aligning to TRBD2. Per germline, CDR1 MNHEY and CDR2 SVGEGT. The CDR3 is 16 amino acids. Trimming cost V 6 bases and J 5 bases; bases outside gene matches: 12. CDR3 in DNA: TGTGCCAGCAGCCCCGGGACTAGCGCACTACGGGAGACCCAGTACTTC. Translation: CASSPGTSALRETQYF.

V gene TRBV18 combines with J gene TRBJ2-2; the D is unclear. V lost 0 bases, J lost 11 bases, and 10 bases lay in between. Per germline, CDR1 KGHSH and CDR2 LQKENI. CDR3 size: 13 residues. The CDR3 DNA reads TGTGCCAGCTCACCACCGAGTGTACGCGAGCTGTTTTTT. This codes for CASSPPSVRELFF.

This clone was seen a single time. V usage is TRBV18 and J usage is TRBJ1-6; 10 nucleotides line up with TRBD1. The CDR3 spans 15 residues. The germline gives CDR1 KGHSH, CDR2 LQKENI. The V segment lost 6 bases and the J segment 10 bases; nucleotides outside the gene matches: 9. CDR3 DNA sequence: TGTGCCAGCTCCGCTGCGACAGGGGGCGGGTCACCCCTCCACTTT. Translating gives CASSAATGGGSPLHF.

This chain joins TRBV5-1 and TRBJ2-4; D remains ambiguous. CDR1 and CDR2 (germline): SGHRS, YFSETQ. The CDR3 runs to 14 residues. The V end was cut by 4 bases, the J end by 1 base, with 9 bases between. The CDR3 region is CASSPIAAKNIQYF. CDR3 bases: TGCGCCAGCAGCCCTATTGCGGCCAAAAACATTCAGTACTTC. The variable domain in full, completed from reference TRBV5-1 and TRBJ2-4, reads KAGVTQTPRYLIKTRGQQVTLSCSPISGHRSVSWYQQTPGQGLQFLFEYFSETQRNKGNFPGRFSGRQFSNSRSEMNVSTLELGDSALYLCASSPIAAKNIQYFGAGTRLSVL.

This chain uses TRBV29-1 with TRBJ2-5, with 14 bases lining up with TRBD2. CDR1 is SQVTM and CDR2 is ANQGSEA in the germline V gene. The CDR3 runs 16 residues. Trimming cost V 6 bases and J 4 bases; bases outside gene matches: 10. CDR3 in amino acids: CSVEGTSGRSGETQYF. The CDR3 DNA reads as TGCAGCGTCGAGGGGACTAGCGGGAGATCGGGAGAGACCCAGTACTTC.

The chain employs TRBV7-6 and TRBJ2-1; D perhaps matches TRBD2 (5 bases). V lost 2 bases and J 0 bases, leaving 8 bases between the germline ends. The CDR3 is 15 residues long. Germline V lookup: CDR1 SGHVS, CDR2 FNYEAQ. For the CDR3, the DNA is TGTGCCAGCAGCTTAAGCGGTCCCTCCTACAATGAGCAGTTCTTC. Protein product: CASSLSGPSYNEQFF.

V and J are TRBV5-5 and TRBJ1-2, with a possible D match to TRBD1 (6 bases). Germline CDR1 is SGHKS and CDR2 is YYEKEE (reference sequence). The germline V and J ends were trimmed by 1 base and 4 bases, with 14 bases remaining between them. This CDR3 comprises 15 residues. The CDR3 loop is CASSLRWQGIYGYTF. The CDR3 DNA follows: TGTGCCAGCAGCTTGAGGTGGCAGGGGATCTATGGCTACACCTTC.

The chain joins TRBV5-4 to TRBJ2-1, with 13 bases identical to TRBD2. This CDR3 spans 18 amino acids. Germline V CDR1 and CDR2: SGHNT, YYREEE (reference sequence). The V and J ends lost 0 bases and 8 bases, in that order; junction bases with no gene match: 11. In DNA, the CDR3 is TGTGCCAGCAGCTTGGGGACTAGCGGGAGCTTGAGCGTCCATGAGCAGTTCTTC. It encodes CASSLGTSGSLSVHEQFF. Combining the CDR3 with reference TRBV5-4 and TRBJ2-1 gives the whole variable domain ETGVTQSPTHLIKTRGQQVTLRCSSQSGHNTVSWYQQALGQGPQFIFQYYREEENGRGNFPPRFSGLQFPNYSSELNVNALELDDSALYLCASSLGTSGSLSVHEQFFGPGTRLTVL.

The V call is TRBV7-2, the J call TRBJ2-1; possible D gene TRBD1, 5 bases. V was cut by 2 bases and J by 5 bases, with 13 bases left in between. Germline V gene lookup returns CDR1 SGHTA and CDR2 FQGNSA. The CDR3 has 15 amino acids. CDR3 residues: CASSLYAAGNNEQFF. In DNA, the CDR3 is TGTGCCAGCAGCTTATACGCGGCAGGGAACAATGAGCAGTTCTTC.

The gene calls are TRBV28 and TRBJ1-4, with D unresolved. Germline loops: CDR1 MDHEN, CDR2 SYDVKM. CDR3 length: 15 residues. Trimming removed 3 bases at V and 5 bases at J, with 13 bases between. The CDR3 sequence: CASSFQDLGNEKLFF. CDR3 DNA: TGTGCCAGCAGTTTCCAGGACTTGGGAAATGAAAAACTGTTTTTT.

The J gene is TRBJ1-6, the V gene TRBV7-9, with D maybe TRBD1 (6 bases). The V and J ends lost 5 bases and 14 bases respectively, with 19 bases between them. Germline CDR1 and CDR2: SEHNR and FQNEAQ (reference sequence). The CDR3 loop spans 14 amino acids. CDR3 residues: CASSRRQALRALHF. CDR3 nucleotide sequence: TGTGCCAGCAGCCGCAGACAGGCCCTGAGGGCCCTCCACTTT.

Within the sample, this clone is large. This chain links TRBV5-1 with TRBJ2-3; D may be TRBD2 (6 bases). The CDR3 has 17 residues. Looked up from germline, CDR1 is SGHRS and CDR2 is YFSETQ. V dropped 4 bases and J dropped 0 bases, with 18 bases sitting between them. CDR3 loop: CASSPEGLFSSTDTQYF. The CDR3 DNA reads as TGCGCCAGCAGCCCTGAGGGACTTTTCTCTAGCACAGATACGCAGTATTTT.

This clone was detected only once. The V and J genes are TRBV18 and TRBJ1-1, with a tentative D call TRBD1 (6 bases). This CDR3 region has 12 residues. The V gene lost 3 bases and the J gene lost 5 bases, with 7 bases spanning the gap. Germline CDR1 and CDR2: KGHSH and LQKENI. The CDR3 reads CASSPQGTEAFF. CDR3 DNA: TGTGCCAGCTCACCTCAGGGGACTGAAGCTTTCTTT.

V and J are TRBV18 and TRBJ2-5; 7 nucleotides match TRBD2. CDR3 size: 13 residues. Germline V gene data show CDR1 as KGHSH and CDR2 as LQKENI. Germline trimming cut 2 bases from V and 3 bases from J; bases unmatched to any gene: 0. The CDR3 loop reads CASSPGLEETQYF. CDR3 DNA sequence: TGTGCCAGCTCACCAGGACTAGAAGAGACCCAGTACTTC.

The V gene is TRBV5-5, the J gene TRBJ1-5, with D tentatively TRBD1 (5 bases). Looked up from germline, CDR1 is SGHKS and CDR2 is YYEKEE (reference sequence). V was trimmed by 4 bases and J by 0 bases, leaving 11 bases between them. CDR3 length equals 15 residues. In DNA form, the CDR3 reads TGTGCCAGCAGCGACTGGGGCAGTAGCAATCAGCCCCAGCATTTT. Amino acid sequence: CASSDWGSSNQPQHF.